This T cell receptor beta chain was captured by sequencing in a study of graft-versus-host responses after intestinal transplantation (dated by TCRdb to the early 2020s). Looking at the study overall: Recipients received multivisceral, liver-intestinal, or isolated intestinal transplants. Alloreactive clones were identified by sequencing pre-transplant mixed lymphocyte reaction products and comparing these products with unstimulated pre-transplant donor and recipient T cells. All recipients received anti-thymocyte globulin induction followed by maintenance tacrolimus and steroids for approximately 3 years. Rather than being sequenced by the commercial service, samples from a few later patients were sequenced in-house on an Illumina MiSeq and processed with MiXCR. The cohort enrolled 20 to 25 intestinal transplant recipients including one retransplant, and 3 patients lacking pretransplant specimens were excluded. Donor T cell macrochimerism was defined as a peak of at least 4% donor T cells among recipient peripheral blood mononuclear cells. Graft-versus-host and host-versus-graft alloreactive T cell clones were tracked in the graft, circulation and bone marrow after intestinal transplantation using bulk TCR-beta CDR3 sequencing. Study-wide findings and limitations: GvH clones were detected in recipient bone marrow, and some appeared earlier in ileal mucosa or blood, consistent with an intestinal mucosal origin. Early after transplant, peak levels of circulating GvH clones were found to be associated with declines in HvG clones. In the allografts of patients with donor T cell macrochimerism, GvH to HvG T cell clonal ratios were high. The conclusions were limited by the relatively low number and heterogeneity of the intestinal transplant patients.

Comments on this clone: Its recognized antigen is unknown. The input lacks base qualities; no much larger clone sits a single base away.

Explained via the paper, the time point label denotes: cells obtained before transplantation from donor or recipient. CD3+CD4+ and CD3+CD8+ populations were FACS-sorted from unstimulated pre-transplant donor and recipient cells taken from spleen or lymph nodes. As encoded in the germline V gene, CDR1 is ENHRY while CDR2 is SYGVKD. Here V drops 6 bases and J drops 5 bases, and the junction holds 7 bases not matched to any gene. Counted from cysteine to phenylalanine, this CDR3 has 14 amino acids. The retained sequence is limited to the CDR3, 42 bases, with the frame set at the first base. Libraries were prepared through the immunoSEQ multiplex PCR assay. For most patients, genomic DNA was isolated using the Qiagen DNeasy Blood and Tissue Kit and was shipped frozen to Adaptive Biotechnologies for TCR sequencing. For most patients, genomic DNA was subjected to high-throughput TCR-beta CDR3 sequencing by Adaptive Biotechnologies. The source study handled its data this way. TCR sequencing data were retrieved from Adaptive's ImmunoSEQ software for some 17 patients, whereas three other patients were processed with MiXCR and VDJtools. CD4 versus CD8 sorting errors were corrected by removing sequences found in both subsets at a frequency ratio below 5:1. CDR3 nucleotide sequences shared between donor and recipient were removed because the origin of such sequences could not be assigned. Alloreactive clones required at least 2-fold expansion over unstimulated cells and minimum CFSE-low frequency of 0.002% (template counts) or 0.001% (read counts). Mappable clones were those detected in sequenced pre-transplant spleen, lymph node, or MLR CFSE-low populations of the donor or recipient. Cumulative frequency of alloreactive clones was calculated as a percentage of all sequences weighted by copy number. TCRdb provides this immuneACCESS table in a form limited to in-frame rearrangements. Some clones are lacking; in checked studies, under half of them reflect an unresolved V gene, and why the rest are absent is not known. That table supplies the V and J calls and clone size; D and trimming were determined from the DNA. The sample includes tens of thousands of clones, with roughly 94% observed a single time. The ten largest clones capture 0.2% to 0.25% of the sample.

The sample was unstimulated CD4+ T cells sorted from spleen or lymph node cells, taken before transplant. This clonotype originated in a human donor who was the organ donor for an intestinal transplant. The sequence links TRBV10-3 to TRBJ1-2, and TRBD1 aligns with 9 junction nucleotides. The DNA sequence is TGTGCCATCAGGGGACAGGGTCAGTTTTATGGCTACACCTTC. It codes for CAIRGQGQFYGYTF.